Listed below are T cell receptor beta chains from one sample, sequenced in a study of OX40 agonist ivuxolimab in advanced cancers. The data were produced by immunoSEQ multiplex PCR, yet TCRdb's version contains in-frame clones alone and is incomplete. The sample lists 90,000 or so clones; roughly nine tenths were seen once. The specimen was CD4+ or CD8+ T cells sorted from blood, collected in a trial of the OX40 agonist ivuxolimab. The origin of the receptors is an adult with an advanced solid tumor such as melanoma, head and neck, liver or kidney cancer. CDR3s include the opening cysteine and the closing phenylalanine or tryptophan. The order of the fields is V gene, clone size, D gene, J gene, CDR3 DNA, CDR3 protein. The D gene is left open where the match is weak. Clone size is shown for a subset of rows, as once, few, many or a class of expanded clone.

TRBV11-2	.	.	TRBJ2-3	TGTGCCAGCAGCTTAGAAGATACGCAGTATTTT	CASSLEDTQYF
TRBV30	.	.	TRBJ1-2	TGTGCCTGGAGCGACAGCTATGGCTACACCTTC	CAWSDSYGYTF
TRBV7-9	.	.	TRBJ2-1	TGTGCCAGCAGCTTAGCGTGGGACTATGAGCAGTTCTTC	CASSLAWDYEQFF
TRBV28	.	.	TRBJ1-5	TGTGCCAGCAGTCTCATATCCCCCCAGGGGCTGATAAAGCCCCAGCATTTT	CASSLISPQGLIKPQHF
TRBV19	once	.	TRBJ1-5	TGTGCCAGTAGTATTTATGATTTCAATCAGCCCCAGCATTTT	CASSIYDFNQPQHF
TRBV7-9	once	TRBD1	TRBJ2-3	TGTGCCAGCAGCTTAGACCCACAGGGCAGGGGGACAGATACGCAGTATTTT	CASSLDPQGRGTDTQYF
TRBV6-6	.	.	TRBJ1-5	TGTGCCAGCAGTCGAGGGACATTAAATCAGCCCCAGCATTTT	CASSRGTLNQPQHF
TRBV9	.	TRBD1	TRBJ1-1	TGTGCCAGCAGCCCAGGGGACACAGGGGCTGAAGCTTTCTTT	CASSPGDTGAEAFF
TRBV14	.	.	TRBJ1-2	TGTGCCAGCAGCCTTCTAGACTATGGCTACACCTTC	CASSLLDYGYTF
TRBV5-4	.	.	TRBJ2-1	TGTGCCAGCAGCGACTTCAATGAGCAGTTCTTC	CASSDFNEQFF
TRBV28	.	.	TRBJ2-1	TGTGCCAGCAGCCATCCTATTGGGGCGACACGCTACAATGAGCAGTTCTTC	CASSHPIGATRYNEQFF
TRBV4-3	.	.	TRBJ2-1	TGCGCCAGCAGCCACCCCCCGCACTCAGAGGAAAAACACAATGAGCAGTTCTTC	CASSHPPHSEEKHNEQFF
TRBV27	once	TRBD2	TRBJ2-1	TGTGCCAGCAGTACTAGCGGCAATGAGCAGTTCTTC	CASSTSGNEQFF
TRBV28	.	TRBD2	TRBJ2-1	TGTGCCAGCAGTATCGCGGGGGGGCTCAATGAGCAGTTCTTC	CASSIAGGLNEQFF
TRBV2	.	TRBD2	TRBJ2-1	TGTGCCACACTTACTAGCGACAAAACCGATGAGCAGTTCTTC	CATLTSDKTDEQFF
TRBV30	.	.	TRBJ2-2	TGTGCCTGGAGTTCTACGGGAGTTACCGGGGAGCTGTTTTTT	CAWSSTGVTGELFF
TRBV28	.	.	TRBJ2-5	TGTGCCAGCAGCACTTACCAGGCGGGGGCACAAGAGACCCAGTACTTC	CASSTYQAGAQETQYF
TRBV21-1	.	.	TRBJ2-7	TGTGCCAGCAGCAAACTCGACAAGGGACAGGAAGGTTACGGGCAGTACTTC	CASSKLDKGQEGYGQYF
TRBV27	once	.	TRBJ2-3	TGTGCCAGCAGTTTCTCCCGGGTTTATACGCAGTATTTT	CASSFSRVYTQYF
TRBV2	.	TRBD1	TRBJ1-5	TGTGCCAGCACCTCCGGGACAGCGAAATTTCAGCCCCAGCATTTT	CASTSGTAKFQPQHF
TRBV28	.	.	TRBJ2-3	TGTGCCAGCAGTTTTCCCGGGGTCCTCCAAGATACGCAGTATTTT	CASSFPGVLQDTQYF
TRBV7-7	.	.	TRBJ2-3	TGTGCTAGCAGCTTAGGCCCCACAGATACGCAGTATTTT	CASSLGPTDTQYF
TRBV28	.	.	TRBJ1-4	TGTGCCAGCAGGGACCGTTCAACTAATGAAAAACTGTTTTTT	CASRDRSTNEKLFF
TRBV30	.	.	TRBJ1-6	TGTGCCTGGAGTGTCGACAATAATTCACCCCTCCACTTT	CAWSVDNNSPLHF
TRBV19	.	.	TRBJ2-7	TGTGCCAGTAGTTGGGGGCTTAATTACGAGCAGTACTTC	CASSWGLNYEQYF
TRBV28	.	.	TRBJ1-5	TGTGCCAGCAGTTTGACATTCGGGCCCCAGCATTTT	CASSLTFGPQHF
TRBV19	.	TRBD1	TRBJ1-1	TGTGCCAGTAGCGATGCAGGGGGCATGAACACTGAAGCTTTCTTT	CASSDAGGMNTEAFF
TRBV9	.	TRBD1	TRBJ2-3	TGTGCCAGCACCGCTACGGGACAGAGCACAGATACGCAGTATTTT	CASTATGQSTDTQYF
TRBV6-5	.	.	TRBJ2-4	TGTGCCAGCAGTGCCATAGGGAACATTCAGTACTTC	CASSAIGNIQYF
TRBV7-2	.	.	TRBJ2-3	TGTGCCAGCAGCTTAGACGGCGGAAACACAGATACGCAGTATTTT	CASSLDGGNTDTQYF
TRBV28	once	.	TRBJ2-3	TGTGCCAGCAGTCGGACTACCTCTGCCACAGATACGCAGTATTTT	CASSRTTSATDTQYF
TRBV7-6	.	.	TRBJ2-5	TGTGCCAGCAGCTCCGGAGGACTACTACAAGAGACCCAGTACTTC	CASSSGGLLQETQYF
TRBV6-5	.	.	TRBJ2-1	TGTGCCAGCAGTACGACAGAATACAATGAGCAGTTCTTC	CASSTTEYNEQFF
TRBV6-6	.	TRBD2	TRBJ2-3	TGTGCCAGCAGCTTCGGACTAGCGATGGATACGCAGTATTTT	CASSFGLAMDTQYF
TRBV10-3	.	.	TRBJ1-3	TGTGCCATCTTGCCCCGTCTCGAGGGCTCTGGAAACACCATATATTTT	CAILPRLEGSGNTIYF
TRBV18	.	TRBD2	TRBJ2-3	TGTGCCAGCTCACCAACCCGCGGGACTAGCGGCGCAGATACGCAGTATTTT	CASSPTRGTSGADTQYF
TRBV5-1	once	TRBD1	TRBJ2-7	TGCGCCAGCAAGGGGGCTCCCCAGATCTCCTACGAGCAGTACTTC	CASKGAPQISYEQYF
TRBV2	.	.	TRBJ1-2	TGTGCCAGCAGTGGAGGGGAGAACTATGGCTACACCTTC	CASSGGENYGYTF
TRBV29-1	.	.	TRBJ1-5	TGCAGCGTTGAGATTAGGCCCAATCAGCCCCAGCATTTT	CSVEIRPNQPQHF
TRBV11-2	once	TRBD2	TRBJ2-2	TGTGCCAGCAGCTCTCTCAAGACTAGCGGGGCCCCGAGGGGGGAGCTGTTTTTT	CASSSLKTSGAPRGELFF
TRBV19	.	TRBD2	TRBJ2-1	TGTGCCAGTAGTATTGGGCTCTTCGCGGGAGTGGATGAGCAGTTCTTC	CASSIGLFAGVDEQFF
TRBV13	.	.	TRBJ2-1	TGTGCCACCGGACCGAGGGGGGGCCGTAATGAGCAGTTCTTC	CATGPRGGRNEQFF
TRBV6-5	.	.	TRBJ2-3	TGTGCCAGCAGTTCAACAGATACGCAGTATTTT	CASSSTDTQYF
TRBV5-1	medium-sized	.	TRBJ1-6	TGCGCCAGCAGCTCCAGGGAACCGAATTCACCCCTCCACTTT	CASSSREPNSPLHF
TRBV4-2	.	TRBD2	TRBJ2-1	TGTGCCAGCAGCCAAACTAGCGGGACCTACAATGAGCAGTTCTTC	CASSQTSGTYNEQFF
TRBV10-3	.	TRBD1	TRBJ1-5	TGTGCCATCAGTGATCCTGACAGGGTGCTTAGCAATCAGCCCCAGCATTTT	CAISDPDRVLSNQPQHF
TRBV28	.	.	TRBJ1-5	TGTGCCAGCAGTCCGTACGGGGTTACCAGCCAGCCCCAGCATTTT	CASSPYGVTSQPQHF
TRBV4-3	.	.	TRBJ1-1	TGCGCCAGCAGCCAAGACGAGGTGGCCAGGGAGAACACTGAAGCTTTCTTT	CASSQDEVARENTEAFF
TRBV4-1	.	TRBD1	TRBJ1-2	TGCGCCAGCAGCCAAGGCAGGGACAGGCGCAACTATGGCTACACCTTC	CASSQGRDRRNYGYTF
TRBV11-1	.	.	TRBJ2-7	TGTGCCAGCAGCTTAGAACGACGGAGGACTTACTTTTACGAGCAGTACTTC	CASSLERRRTYFYEQYF
TRBV5-4	.	.	TRBJ2-7	TGTGCCAGCAGCTTGTCAGCGGAACTACTCTACGAGCAGTACTTC	CASSLSAELLYEQYF
TRBV21-1	.	.	TRBJ1-6	TGTGCCAGCAGCAAAGCGCTTTGGGGTTCCTATAATTCACCCCTCCACTTT	CASSKALWGSYNSPLHF
TRBV4-3	once	.	TRBJ2-2	TGCGCCAGCAGCCAAACAGGCATCGGGGAGCTGTTTTTT	CASSQTGIGELFF
TRBV28	.	.	TRBJ1-6	TGTGCCAGCAGTGGGGACGGGGCGTATAATTCACCCCTCCACTTT	CASSGDGAYNSPLHF
TRBV6-1	.	TRBD1	TRBJ1-5	TGTGCCAGCAGTGAAGGAGGGACAGCCCTCTCCCATTTT	CASSEGGTALSHF
TRBV7-9	.	TRBD2	TRBJ2-1	TGTGCCAGCAGTCGGAGCGGGGGAGAGAGCTCCTACAATGAGCAGTTCTTC	CASSRSGGESSYNEQFF
TRBV28	.	.	TRBJ1-5	TGTGCCAGCAGTTTTGGGGGGGTTTATCAGCCCCAGCATTTT	CASSFGGVYQPQHF
TRBV5-1	.	.	TRBJ1-5	TGCGCCAGCAGCTTTCATCAGCCCCAGCATTTT	CASSFHQPQHF
TRBV30	.	TRBD1	TRBJ2-4	TGTGCCTGGGTCGGAGACAGGGGCCACATTCAGTACTTC	CAWVGDRGHIQYF
TRBV20-1	.	.	TRBJ2-7	TGCAGTGCTAGGCACTACGAGCAGTACTTC	CSARHYEQYF